Sequencing of this T cell receptor beta chain was carried out in a study of identical twins. Whole-study findings and limits: The authors noted that invariant MAIT and iNKT cells could partly confound zero-insertion analyses. Insertion counts were lower in abundant cord blood beta clonotypes, a trend that memory repertoires did not show. Twins' surplus sharing was weaker for beta out-of-frame sequences.

The CDR3 loop spans 15 amino acids. Germline lookup yields CDR1 MNHEY and CDR2 SMNVEV (reference sequence). The trim removed 6 bases at V and 1 base at J, leaving 5 bases unmatched. Many counts were recorded for this clonotype. Antigen unknown. All donors were healthy, and all were Caucasian. TCRdb analysed the 5' RACE reads with MiXCR anew, one entry per CDR3 protein. The sample holds some 97,000 distinct CDR3 sequences; roughly 6% are singletons and the top ten take less than 15%. V and J are TRBV27 and TRBJ1-1; 10 bases are shared with TRBD1. The source is a woman aged 50 to 60 in good health. The material sequenced was memory T cells sorted from blood. The DNA for the CDR3 is TGTGCCAGCAGCTCCTGGACAGGGGGGAACACTGAAGCTTTCTTT. Amino acid sequence: CASSSWTGGNTEAFF.